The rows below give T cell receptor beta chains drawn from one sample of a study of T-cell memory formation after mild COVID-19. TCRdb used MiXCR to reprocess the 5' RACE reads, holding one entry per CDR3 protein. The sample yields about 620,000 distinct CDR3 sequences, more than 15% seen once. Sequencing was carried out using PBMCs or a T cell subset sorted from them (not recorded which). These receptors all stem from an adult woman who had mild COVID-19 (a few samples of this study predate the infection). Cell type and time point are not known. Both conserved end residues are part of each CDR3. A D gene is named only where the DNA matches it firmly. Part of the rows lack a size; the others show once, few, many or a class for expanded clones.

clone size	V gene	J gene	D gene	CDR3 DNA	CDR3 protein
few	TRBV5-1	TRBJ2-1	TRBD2	TGCGCCAGCAGCCCCGCGGGACTAGCGTCCTACAATGAGCAGTTCTTC	CASSPAGLASYNEQFF
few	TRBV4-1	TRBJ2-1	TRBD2	TGCGCCAGCAGCCAACCCAGAGTAGCGGGAGGGTTCGGGAATGAGCAGTTCTTC	CASSQPRVAGGFGNEQFF
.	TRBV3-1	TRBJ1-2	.	TGTGCCAGCAGCTTTAATATTAGACAGCTTTCGTATGGCTACACCTTC	CASSFNIRQLSYGYTF
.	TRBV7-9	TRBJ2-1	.	TGTGCCAGCAGCCTAACCATATACAATGAGCAGTTCTTC	CASSLTIYNEQFF
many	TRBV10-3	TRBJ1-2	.	TGTGCCATCAGTGAGTCCCTGTATGGCTACACCTTC	CAISESLYGYTF
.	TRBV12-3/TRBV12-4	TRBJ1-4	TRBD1	TGTGCCAGCAGTCCTACAGGGGCGGCTAATGAAAAACTGTTTTTT	CASSPTGAANEKLFF
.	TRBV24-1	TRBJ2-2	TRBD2	TGTGCCACCAGTGATTTGGGGGGGGAAGCGGCCCCCGGGGAGCTGTTTTTT	CATSDLGGEAAPGELFF
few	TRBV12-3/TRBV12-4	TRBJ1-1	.	TGTGCCAGCAGTGGCACAAGGACTTTCTTT	CASSGTRTFF
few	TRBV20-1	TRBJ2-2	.	TGCAGTGCTAGACGGGGTTCTACCGGGGAGCTGTTTTTT	CSARRGSTGELFF
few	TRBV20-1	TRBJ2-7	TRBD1	TGCAGTGCTGAGGACAGGGGGACCTACGAGCAGTACTTC	CSAEDRGTYEQYF
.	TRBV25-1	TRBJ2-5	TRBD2	TGTGCCAGCGGCCTAGCGGGGGCCCAAGAGACCCAGTACTTC	CASGLAGAQETQYF
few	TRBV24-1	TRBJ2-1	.	TGTGCCACCAGTGATTTAGCCAGGGACTCCCCGGTCATGAGCAATGAGCAGTTCTTC	CATSDLARDSPVMSNEQFF
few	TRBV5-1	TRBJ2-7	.	TGCGCCAGCAGCTTGGGGGTTCGATCAACCAGCTCCTACGAGCAGTACTTC	CASSLGVRSTSSYEQYF
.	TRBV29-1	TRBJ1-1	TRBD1	TGCAGCGTTGCGGGGACAGGTCTTCCGGGAGCTTTCTTT	CSVAGTGLPGAFF
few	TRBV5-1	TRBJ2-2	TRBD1	TGCGCCAGCAGCCCACCCAGACAGGGAAGGTTCGGGACCGGGGAGCTGTTTTTT	CASSPPRQGRFGTGELFF
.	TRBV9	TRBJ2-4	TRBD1	TGTGCCAGCAGCGCCGCCGGACAGGGGAAAAACATTCAGTACTTC	CASSAAGQGKNIQYF
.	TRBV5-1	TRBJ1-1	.	TGCGCCAGCAGCTTATCGGGGGCCTTTGTCAGCACTGAAGCTTTCTTT	CASSLSGAFVSTEAFF
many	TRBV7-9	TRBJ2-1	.	TGTGCCAGCAGCCCTAATAGGGAGGTAGATGAGCAGTTCTTC	CASSPNREVDEQFF
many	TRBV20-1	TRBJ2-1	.	TGCAGTGCTAGAGCTAGAATAGGGGGGGACGTGGATGAGCAGTTCTTC	CSARARIGGDVDEQFF
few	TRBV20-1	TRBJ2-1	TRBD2	TGCAGTGCTAGAGCTCCGGGAGGGCCGAACTACAATGAGCAGTTCTTC	CSARAPGGPNYNEQFF
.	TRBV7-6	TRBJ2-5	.	TGTGCCAGCAGCCACATGGGGGAGACCCAGTACTTC	CASSHMGETQYF
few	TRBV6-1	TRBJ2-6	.	TGTGCCAGCAGTGACGTTAGGGGGTCCGGGGCCAACGTCCTGACTTTC	CASSDVRGSGANVLTF
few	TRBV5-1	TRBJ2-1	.	TGCGCCAGCAGCTTGGGCCCGACGACCCGTAATGAGCAGTTCTTC	CASSLGPTTRNEQFF
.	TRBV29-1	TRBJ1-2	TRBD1	TGCAGCGTGGGGTCCCGAAGGACAGGGAATGGCTACACCTTC	CSVGSRRTGNGYTF
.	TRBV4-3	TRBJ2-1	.	TGCGCCAGCAGCCAGTCCGGACGGAACAATGAGCAGTTCTTC	CASSQSGRNNEQFF
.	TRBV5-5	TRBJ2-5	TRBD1	TGTGCCAGCAGCTTAAGGCTGACAGGGGGCCACGTAATCCAAGAGACCCAGTACTTC	CASSLRLTGGHVIQETQYF
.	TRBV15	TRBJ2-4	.	TGTGCCACCAGCAGAGAGACGATATCGGATCTAGCCAAAAACATTCAGTACTTC	CATSRETISDLAKNIQYF
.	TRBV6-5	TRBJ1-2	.	TGTGCCAGCAGTTACGGCAGGGCAGACTATGGCTACACCTTC	CASSYGRADYGYTF
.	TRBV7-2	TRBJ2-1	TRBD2	TGTGCCAGCAGCTTAGCTGCCCCCTCCCTAGCGGGAGTATTGGTTGAGCAGTTCTTC	CASSLAAPSLAGVLVEQFF
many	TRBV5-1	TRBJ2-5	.	TGCGCCAGCAGCCTGGGGGCACAAGAGACCCAGTACTTC	CASSLGAQETQYF